This note documents a single TCR beta chain sequence. The sample comes from a study of T cell clusters in autoimmune cytopenias. Some 38,000 genome equivalents of blood DNA were amplified for TRB. The CDR3 sequence is 15 residues long. CDR1 is SGHRS, CDR2 YFSETQ, per germline. TRB was amplified by touch-down multiplex PCR, primer pools A and B combined. TCRdb derives one entry per CDR3 protein from the multiplex PCR reads, leaving out DNA. In total, the table holds 10,000 to 15,000 distinct CDR3 sequences. These data also featured in a second study, about T cell repertoires in aging, cancer and after chemotherapy. As reported in that work: In cancer patients, declining TCR diversity with age involved lost richness and lost evenness. Rebound thymic output was suggested by rising median generation probability during chemotherapy in each cancer cohort.

This clonotype originated in a human donor in good health. V gene TRBV5-1 combines with J gene TRBJ2-2. Sequenced sample: peripheral blood. CDR3 loop: CASSLVAGNTGELFF.